The present entry profiles one TCR beta chain with its context. This table comes from immunoSEQ multiplex PCR, and its TCRdb copy is limited to in-frame clones, with some not included. This sample carries around 2.5 million clones, 93% of them seen once, and the ten largest clones take 0.36%. The sample is drawn from a study of shared clonotypes between healthy human individuals. About the research overall: Per-donor plates numbered three CD4 naive, three CD4 memory, two CD8 naive and one CD8 memory.

The CDR3 length is 15 residues. CDR1 is MGHRA, CDR2 YSYEKL, per germline. Trimming pared 1 base from V and 3 bases from J, leaving 13 bases between. Sequences were obtained from naive CD4+ T cells from PBMCs. The subset: CD45RA+ positively selected. This sequence originates from a man between 18 and 35 years old in good health. Some clones in this sample may be carry-over from other donors' samples. The chain has TRBV4-1 and TRBJ2-7, with D possibly matching TRBD2 (5 bases). In DNA, the CDR3 is TGCGCCAGCAGCCAAGTTCCTTTCCGGGGCTACGAGCAGTACTTC. Its translation is CASSQVPFRGYEQYF.